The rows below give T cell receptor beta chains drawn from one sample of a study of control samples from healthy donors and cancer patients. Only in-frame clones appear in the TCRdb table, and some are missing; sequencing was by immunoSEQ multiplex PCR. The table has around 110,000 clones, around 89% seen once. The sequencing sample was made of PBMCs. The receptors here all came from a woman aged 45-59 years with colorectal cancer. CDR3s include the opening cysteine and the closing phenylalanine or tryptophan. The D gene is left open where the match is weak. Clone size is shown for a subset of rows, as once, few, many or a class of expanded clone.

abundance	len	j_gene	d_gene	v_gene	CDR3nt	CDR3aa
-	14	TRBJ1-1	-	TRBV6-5	TGTGCCAGCAGCTTACGGGCCATCGACACTGAAGCTTTCTTT	CASSLRAIDTEAFF
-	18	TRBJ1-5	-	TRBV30	TGTGCCTGGAGTAGAACCAGGACCGACTTTTATAGCAATCAGCCCCAGCATTTT	CAWSRTRTDFYSNQPQHF
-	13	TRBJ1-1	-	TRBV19	TGTGCCAGTAGTATTTTGGCTGGCACTGAAGCTTTCTTT	CASSILAGTEAFF
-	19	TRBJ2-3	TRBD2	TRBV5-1	TGCGCCAGCGCCTTACTAGCGGGGGGGCCCACACCTGTCACAGATACGCAGTATTTT	CASALLAGGPTPVTDTQYF
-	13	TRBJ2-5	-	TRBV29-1	TGCAGCGTTGACAAGGGGCTCTCAGAGACCCAGTACTTC	CSVDKGLSETQYF
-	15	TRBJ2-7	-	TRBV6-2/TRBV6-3	TGTGCCAGCAGTTACGACGGGACCGGAGCCTACGAGCAGTACTTC	CASSYDGTGAYEQYF
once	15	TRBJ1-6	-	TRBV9	TGTGCCAGCAGCGTAGGAGCAGGGACTTATTCACCCCTCCACTTT	CASSVGAGTYSPLHF
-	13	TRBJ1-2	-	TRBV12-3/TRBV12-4	TGTGCCAGCAACTACCGCCAGGGGTATGGCTACACCTTC	CASNYRQGYGYTF
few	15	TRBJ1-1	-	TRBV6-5	TGTGCCAGCAGAAAGGGAGGGGTATTGAGGACTGAAGCTTTCTTT	CASRKGGVLRTEAFF
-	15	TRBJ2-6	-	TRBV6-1	TGTGCCAGCAGTGAGGGGATCTCTGGGGCCAACGTCCTGACTTTC	CASSEGISGANVLTF
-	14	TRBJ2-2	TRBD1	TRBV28	TGTGCCAGCAGTTTCGGGACAGGTGCCGGGGAGCTGTTTTTT	CASSFGTGAGELFF
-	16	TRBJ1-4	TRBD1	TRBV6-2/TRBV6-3	TGTGCCAGCAGTTACCCCGCGGGACAGGGGTATGAAAAACTGTTTTTT	CASSYPAGQGYEKLFF
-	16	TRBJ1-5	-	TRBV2	TGTGCCAGCAGTGAAGGGAGAGCAGCGGCCTATCAGCCCCAGCATTTT	CASSEGRAAAYQPQHF
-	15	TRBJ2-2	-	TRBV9	TGTGCCAGCAGCGTAGCTGCCCAGGGCGCCGGGGAGCTGTTTTTT	CASSVAAQGAGELFF
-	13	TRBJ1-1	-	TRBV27	TGTGCCAGCAGTTTCGCAGGGAGCACTGAAGCTTTCTTT	CASSFAGSTEAFF
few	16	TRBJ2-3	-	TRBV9	TGTGCCAGCAGCCCCCGTATCACCTCTTCCCCAGATACGCAGTATTTT	CASSPRITSSPDTQYF
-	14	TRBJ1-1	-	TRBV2	TGTGCCAGCAGTCGTGAACTGCAGAACACTGAAGCTTTCTTT	CASSRELQNTEAFF
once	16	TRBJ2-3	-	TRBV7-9	TGTGCCAGCAGCCCTGACGTGGGGATATTCCCAGATACGCAGTATTTT	CASSPDVGIFPDTQYF
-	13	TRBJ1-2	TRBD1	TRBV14	TGTGCCAGCAGCCAAGAGTTCAGGGGGGGCTACACCTTC	CASSQEFRGGYTF
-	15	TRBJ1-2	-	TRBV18	TGTGCCAGCTCACCATTACAGGATCAACCCTATGGCTACACCTTC	CASSPLQDQPYGYTF
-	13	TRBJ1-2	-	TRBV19	TGTGCCAGTAGTATAGAGAGGTGGCTTGGCTACACCTTC	CASSIERWLGYTF
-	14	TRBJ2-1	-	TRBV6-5	TGTGCCAGCAGAAAGACCGGGCCCTACAATGAGCAGTTCTTC	CASRKTGPYNEQFF
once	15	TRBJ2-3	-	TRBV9	TGTGCCAGCAGCGCCAGTACCTCTAGCACAGATACGCAGTATTTT	CASSASTSSTDTQYF
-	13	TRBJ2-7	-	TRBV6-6	TGTGCCACCGCACTTCTGAGGGACTACGAGCAGTACTTC	CATALLRDYEQYF
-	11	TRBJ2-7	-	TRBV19	TGTGCCAGTAGTATGGGCTACGAGCAGTACTTC	CASSMGYEQYF
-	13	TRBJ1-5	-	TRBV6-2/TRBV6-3	TGTGCCAGCAGTTACATTGGGGATCAGCCCCAGCATTTT	CASSYIGDQPQHF
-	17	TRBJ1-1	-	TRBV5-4	TGTGCCAGCAGCTTGGTTTTAACAGGGAAGGTGAACACTGAAGCTTTCTTT	CASSLVLTGKVNTEAFF
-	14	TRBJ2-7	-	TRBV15	TGTGCCACCAGCGGTCATCAGGGGTCTGACGAGCAGTACTTC	CATSGHQGSDEQYF
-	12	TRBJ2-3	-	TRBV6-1	TGTGCCAGCAGTGAACTCCGCGATACGCAGTATTTT	CASSELRDTQYF
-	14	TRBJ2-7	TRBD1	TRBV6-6	TGTGCCAGCAGTTACCCCGACAGGGGTTACGAGCAGTACTTC	CASSYPDRGYEQYF
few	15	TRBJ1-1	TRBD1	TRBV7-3	TGTGCCAGCAGCTTAGGCAGGGGGTCGAACACTGAAGCTTTCTTT	CASSLGRGSNTEAFF
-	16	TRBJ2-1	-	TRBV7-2	TGTGCCAGCAGCTTATCAGGTACAAATTCCTACAATGAGCAGTTCTTC	CASSLSGTNSYNEQFF
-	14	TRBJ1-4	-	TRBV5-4	TGTGCCAGCAGCGAGGGTGGGCGGAATGAAAAACTGTTTTTT	CASSEGGRNEKLFF
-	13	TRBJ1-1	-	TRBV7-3	TGTGCCAGCAGATCTACAGTGAACACTGAAGCTTTCTTT	CASRSTVNTEAFF
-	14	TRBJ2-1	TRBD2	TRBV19	TGTGCCAGTAGTGGCGGGAGCCCTTACAATGAGCAGTTCTTC	CASSGGSPYNEQFF
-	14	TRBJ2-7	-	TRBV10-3	TGTGCCATCAGTGGACGACAGCCCTCCTACGAGCAGTACTTC	CAISGRQPSYEQYF
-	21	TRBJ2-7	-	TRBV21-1	TGTGCCAGCAGCAAAGTGCCCTCTAATCGACTAGCGGGAGGCTCCTTCTACGAGCAGTACTTC	CASSKVPSNRLAGGSFYEQYF
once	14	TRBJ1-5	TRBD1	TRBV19	TGTGCCAGTAGTATGGGACAGGGGTATCAGCCCCAGCATTTT	CASSMGQGYQPQHF
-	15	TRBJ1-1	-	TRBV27	TGTGCCAGCAGTTTATCGCTAGGGGCGAACACTGAAGCTTTCTTT	CASSLSLGANTEAFF
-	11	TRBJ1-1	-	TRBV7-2	TGTGCCAGCAGCTTAGATCACGAAGCTTTCTTT	CASSLDHEAFF
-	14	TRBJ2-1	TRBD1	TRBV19	TGTGCCACCTCGACAGGGGGCGGTTGGAATGAGCAGTTCTTC	CATSTGGGWNEQFF
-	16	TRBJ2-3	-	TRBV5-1	TGCGCCAGCAGCCAATCACAAGTCCGACGCACAGATACGCAGTATTTT	CASSQSQVRRTDTQYF
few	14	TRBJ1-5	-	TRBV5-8	TGTGCCAGCAGCTACATCGTCGATGGGCAGCCCCAGCATTTT	CASSYIVDGQPQHF
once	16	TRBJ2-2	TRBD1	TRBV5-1	TGCGCCAGCAGCTCCTTGACAGGGGGAAGGTCCGGGGAGCTGTTTTTT	CASSSLTGGRSGELFF
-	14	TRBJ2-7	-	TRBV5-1	TGCGCCAGCAGCTTGTTTACTGGAAACTACGAGCAGTACTTC	CASSLFTGNYEQYF
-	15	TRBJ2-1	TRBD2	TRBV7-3	TGTGCCAGCAGCTTAACTAGCGGGGACGACAATGAGCAGTTCTTC	CASSLTSGDDNEQFF
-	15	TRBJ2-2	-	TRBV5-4	TGTGCCAGCAGCTGGGGACCCCCCAGGACCGGGGAGCTGTTTTTT	CASSWGPPRTGELFF
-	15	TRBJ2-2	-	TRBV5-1	TGCGCCAGCAAGTGGGCTAGCGACAACACCGGGGAGCTGTTTTTT	CASKWASDNTGELFF